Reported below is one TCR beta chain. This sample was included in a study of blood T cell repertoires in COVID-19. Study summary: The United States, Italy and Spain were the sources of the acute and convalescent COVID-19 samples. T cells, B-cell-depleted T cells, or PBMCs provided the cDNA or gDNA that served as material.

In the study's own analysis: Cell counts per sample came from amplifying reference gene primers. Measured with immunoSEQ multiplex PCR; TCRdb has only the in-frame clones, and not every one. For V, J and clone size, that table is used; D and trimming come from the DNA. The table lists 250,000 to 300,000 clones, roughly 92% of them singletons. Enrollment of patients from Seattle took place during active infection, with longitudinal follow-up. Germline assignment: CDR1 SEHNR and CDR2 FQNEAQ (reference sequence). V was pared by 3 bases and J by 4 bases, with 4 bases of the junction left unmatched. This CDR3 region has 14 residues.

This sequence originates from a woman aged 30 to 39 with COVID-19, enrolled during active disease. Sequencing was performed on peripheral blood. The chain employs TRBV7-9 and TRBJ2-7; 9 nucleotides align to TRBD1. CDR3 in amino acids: CASSFGQGRYEQYF. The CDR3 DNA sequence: TGTGCCAGCAGCTTCGGACAGGGGAGGTACGAGCAGTACTTC.